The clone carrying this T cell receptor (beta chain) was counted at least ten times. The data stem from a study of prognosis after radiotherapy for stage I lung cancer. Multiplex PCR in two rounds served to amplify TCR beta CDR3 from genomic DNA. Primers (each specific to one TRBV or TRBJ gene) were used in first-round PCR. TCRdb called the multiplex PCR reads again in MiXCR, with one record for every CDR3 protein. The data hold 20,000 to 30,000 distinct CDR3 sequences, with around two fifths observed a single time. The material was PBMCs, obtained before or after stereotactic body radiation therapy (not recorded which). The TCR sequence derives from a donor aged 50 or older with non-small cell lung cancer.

CDR3 sequence: CASSLFSGGSGETQYF. CDR3 DNA sequence: TGTGCCAGCAGCTTATTTTCGGGGGGGTCGGGTGAGACCCAGTACTTC. The chain has TRBV7-8 and TRBJ2-5; TRBD2 agrees at 8 bases. In germline, CDR1 is SGHVS, CDR2 FQNEAQ. V dropped 2 bases and J dropped 5; count of bases not matched to a gene: 10. The CDR3 runs 16 residues.